This TCR beta chain stems from a study of cytomegalovirus exposure and HLA in healthy donors. Study information: Genetic ancestry analysis placed approximately 78% of the 398 donors that were genotyped in the Caucasian-associated cluster.

With regard to this clone: The antigen is unknown.

Primers for the PCR totalled 60 Vbeta and 13 Jbeta. Sequencing was performed with immunoSEQ multiplex PCR; in TCRdb, only in-frame clones are kept and a portion is missing. The sample carries about 200,000 clones, 79% recorded once. Study findings and constraints: Reports credit the classifier with highly specific, highly sensitive diagnosis of cytomegalovirus status. In a later analysis, a missense DCLRE1C variant was linked to TCR beta V- and J-gene trimming.

Sequencing used PBMCs. This clonotype was sampled from a girl aged 5-17 years in good health and CMV-seropositive.

CDR3 in amino acids: CASSQGSLANYGYTF. The CDR3 DNA reads TGCGCCAGCAGCCAAGGCAGCCTAGCTAACTATGGCTACACCTTC. This chain connects TRBV4-3 to TRBJ1-2; D ambiguous. V lost 1 base and J 0 bases, leaving 9 bases between the germline ends. Germline CDR1 and CDR2: LGHNA and YSLEER. This CDR3 spans 15 amino acids.